This T cell receptor beta chain was documented in a study of cytomegalovirus exposure and HLA in healthy donors. General study findings and limits: TCR beta V- and J-gene trimming, according to a later analysis, was linked to a missense DCLRE1C variant. It was reportedly the case that the classifier diagnosed cytomegalovirus status with high specificity and sensitivity. There were some V segments, including TRBV6-2 and TRBV6-3, excluded as indistinguishable. TCR association rates varied by HLA locus in a later analysis, with DRB1 highest and HLA-C lowest.

A note on this clone: Its antigen is not identified.

This CDR3 is built from 15 residues. Trimming removed 5 bases at V and 4 bases at J, with 15 bases between. Germline CDR1 reads MDHEN; CDR2 reads SYDVKM. The PCR employed 60 Vbeta primers together with 13 Jbeta primers. Only in-frame clones appear in the TCRdb table, and some are missing; sequencing was by immunoSEQ multiplex PCR. Of 150,000 to 200,000 clones in the sample, around three quarters were seen once. This TCR came from a woman aged 50 to 60 in good health and CMV-seronegative. The chain carries TRBV28 and TRBJ2-1, with D tentatively TRBD1 (6 bases). Material: PBMCs. The CDR3 reads CASSLRGPRYNEQFF. CDR3 DNA: TGTGCCAGCAGTCTCAGGGGTCCCCGTTACAATGAGCAGTTCTTC.